The 25 T cell receptor beta chains presented below share a single source sample, sequenced in a study of cytomegalovirus exposure and HLA in healthy donors (dated by TCRdb to about 2017). The receptor library was made with the immunoSEQ multiplex PCR assay. For the multiplex PCR, a mixture combining 60 forward primers for TCR Vbeta segments and 13 reverse primers for TCR Jbeta segments was used. TCRdb stores this immuneACCESS table with in-frame sequences only. Part of the clones is absent; in the studies checked, under half of the shortfall reflects unresolved V genes, and no reason is known for the rest. In all, the sample holds approximately 250,000 clones, and more than 75% of those were seen once. Around 0.22% of the sample is held by the ten biggest clonotypes. The sequencing sample was made of PBMCs. These receptors were obtained from a girl aged 2 to 9 in good health and CMV-seronegative.

CDR3 loop: CASSRDGHDSADTEAFF. The CDR3 coding sequence is TGCGCCAGCAGCCGCGACGGTCACGATTCAGCGGACACTGAAGCTTTCTTT. The V gene is TRBV4-1, the J gene TRBJ1-1; D is unclear. The CDR3 runs to 17 residues. Germline CDR1 MGHRA, CDR2 YSYEKL. Trimming took 4 bases from V and 3 from J, leaving 21 bases between them.

V usage is TRBV7-6 and J usage is TRBJ2-2; the match to TRBD1 covers 11 bases. Germline assignment: CDR1 SGHVS and CDR2 FNYEAQ. With 4 bases clipped from V and 5 bases from J, the junction kept 6 bases outside the gene matches. There are 16 residues in the CDR3. CDR3 bases: TGTGCCAGCAGCTCTGGACAGGGGGCGAGGACCGGGGAGCTGTTTTTT. Its protein is CASSSGQGARTGELFF.

The J gene is TRBJ2-7, the V gene TRBV5-1; 11 bases agree with TRBD1. The CDR3 length is 15 residues. Germline lookup yields CDR1 SGHRS and CDR2 YFSETQ. J was trimmed by 6 bases and V by 0 bases; bases with no gene match: 5. CDR3 in DNA: TGCGCCAGCAGCTTGGAGGGACAGGGGGGGGGCGAGCAGTACTTC. Protein sequence: CASSLEGQGGGEQYF.

This chain uses TRBV7-9 with TRBJ1-6; 7 bases match TRBD1. V lost 5 bases and J lost 6; bases outside the gene matches: 7. The CDR3 runs 15 residues. Germline CDR1 SEHNR, CDR2 FQNEAQ (reference sequence). This CDR3 reads CASSVQTGPNSPLHF. For the CDR3, the DNA is TGTGCCAGCAGCGTACAGACAGGGCCTAATTCACCCCTCCACTTT.

The chain is built from TRBV2 and TRBJ2-1; D is perhaps TRBD2 (6 bases). Between the trimmed V and J ends, which lost 3 bases and 0 bases, there was a span of 9 bases. The germline V gene encodes CDR1 SNHLY and CDR2 FYNNEI. There are 15 residues in the CDR3. The CDR3 is CASSDPSDSYNEQFF. The CDR3 DNA is TGTGCCAGCAGTGACCCTAGCGACTCCTACAATGAGCAGTTCTTC. Full variable domain (remainder filled in from reference TRBV2 and TRBJ2-1): EPEVTQTPSHQVTQMGQEVILRCVPISNHLYFYWYRQILGQKVEFLVSFYNNEISEKSEIFDDQFSVERPDGSNFTLKIRSTKLEDSAMYFCASSDPSDSYNEQFFGPGTRLTVL.

The J gene is TRBJ2-3, the V gene TRBV6-5, with D perhaps TRBD2 (6 bases). The CDR3 spans 16 residues. CDR1 and CDR2 (germline): MNHEY, SVGAGI. Trimming stripped 4 bases from V and 2 bases from J, with 16 bases between. The DNA of the CDR3 is TGTGCCAGCAGTTCTACCGGGACGGGAGTCACAGATACGCAGTATTTT. Translating gives CASSSTGTGVTDTQYF.

This chain joins TRBV2 and TRBJ1-1; no clear D gene. V was clipped by 7 bases and J by 11 bases, with 8 bases between them. CDR3 length: 9 amino acids. Germline lookup yields CDR1 SNHLY and CDR2 FYNNEI. CDR3 amino acids: CASNPEAFF. CDR3 coding DNA: TGTGCCAGCAATCCGGAGGCTTTCTTT.

This CDR3 is CSSRWREHSYNEQFF. Written as DNA, the CDR3 is TGCAGCTCCCGCTGGCGGGAGCACTCCTACAATGAGCAGTTCTTC. The chain links TRBV29-1 to TRBJ2-1; 7 bases match TRBD2. CDR1 is SQVTM, CDR2 ANQGSEA, per germline. This CDR3 is 15 amino acids long. Trimming removed 8 bases from V and 0 bases from J; junction bases left unmatched: 10.

This rearrangement joins TRBV21-1 to TRBJ2-3; the DNA was not compared with TRBD2, the D call given in the table. TRBV21-1 is annotated as a pseudogene. The CDR3 length is 15 residues. The CDR3 region has the DNA TGTGCCAGCAGCAAAGAAGGAGGGAGGGGAGATACGCAGTATTTT. This gives the protein CASSKEGGRGDTQYF.

The CDR3 region is CAKPRVTSDEQYF. Here the CDR3 DNA reads TGTGCCAAACCCAGGGTTACGAGCGACGAGCAGTACTTC. The rearrangement links TRBV7-9 to TRBJ2-7, with D possibly being TRBD1 (5 bases). The germline CDR1 and CDR2 sequences are SEHNR and FQNEAQ (reference sequence). The V and J ends lost 10 bases and 5 bases respectively, with 18 bases between them. CDR3 length: 13 residues.

Only one count was recorded for this clone. The chain carries TRBV27 and TRBJ2-7; TRBD2 agrees at 7 bases. The trim removed 5 bases at V and 0 bases at J, leaving 4 bases unmatched. Germline V gene lookup returns CDR1 MNHEY and CDR2 SMNVEV (reference sequence). This CDR3 region has 14 residues. CDR3 sequence (DNA): TGTGCCAGCAGTCCCCGGGACTACTCCTACGAGCAGTACTTC. Amino acids: CASSPRDYSYEQYF.

The chain links TRBV9 to TRBJ1-2; 7 bases match TRBD1. CDR3 length equals 12 residues. The germline CDR1 and CDR2 sequences are SGDLS and YYNGEE. V dropped 0 bases and J dropped 7; count of bases not matched to a gene: 0. The CDR3 loop is CASSVGQGGYTF. CDR3 nucleotide sequence: TGTGCCAGCAGCGTAGGACAGGGTGGCTACACCTTC. Supplemented by reference TRBV9 and TRBJ1-2, the full variable domain reads DSGVTQTPKHLITATGQRVTLRCSPRSGDLSVYWYQQSLDQGLQFLIQYYNGEERAKGNILERFSAQQFPDLHSELNLSSLELGDSALYFCASSVGQGGYTFGSGTRLTVV.

V gene TRBV4-2 combines with J gene TRBJ1-4; TRBD1 aligns across 9 bases. Germline CDR1 LGHNA, CDR2 YNFKEQ. This CDR3 comprises 16 residues. With V trimmed by 3 bases and J by 7 bases, 9 bases remained unmatched. In nucleotides, the CDR3 is TGTGCCAGCAGCCACACAGGGGGCGCGGGTAGTGAAAAACTGTTTTTT. Translation: CASSHTGGAGSEKLFF.

The chain has TRBV18 and TRBJ1-3; 7 bases agree with TRBD1. Germline CDR1 reads KGHSH; CDR2 reads LQKENI. The CDR3 runs to 17 residues. Trimming at V came to 0 bases and at J to 0 bases, leaving 5 bases not matched to a gene. CDR3 sequence (DNA): TGTGCCAGCTCACCACCCACAGGGGCAAACTCTGGAAACACCATATATTTT. Its translation: CASSPPTGANSGNTIYF. The variable domain in full, with the rest retrieved from reference TRBV18 and TRBJ1-3, is NAGVMQNPRHLVRRRGQEARLRCSPMKGHSHVYWYRQLPEEGLKFMVYLQKENIIDESGMPKERFSAEFPKEGPSILRIQQVVRGDSAAYFCASSPPTGANSGNTIYFGEGSWLTVV.

The chain carries TRBV19 and TRBJ1-4, with 7 nucleotides matching TRBD1. The junction had 6 bases not matched to a gene; V was cut back by 6 bases and J by 8 bases. The CDR3 is 13 amino acids. Germline values: CDR1 LNHDA, CDR2 SQIVND (reference sequence). CDR3 residues: CASRGDRAEKLFF. CDR3 nucleotide sequence: TGTGCCAGTAGGGGAGACAGGGCCGAAAAACTGTTTTTT.

The chain has TRBV7-9 and TRBJ2-4; the match to TRBD1 covers 8 bases. CDR1 SEHNR and CDR2 FQNEAQ come from the germline V gene (reference sequence). The CDR3 contains 13 residues. The ends lost 5 bases at V and 6 bases at J; junction bases unmatched: 3. The CDR3 bases are TGTGCCAGCAGCGCCGGACAGGGAAACATTCAGTACTTC. This gives the protein CASSAGQGNIQYF.

This rearrangement joins TRBV7-9 to TRBJ2-2, with TRBD1 matching 9 bases. This CDR3 spans 15 amino acids. Germline-derived CDR1 and CDR2 are SEHNR and FQNEAQ (reference sequence). V lost 5 bases and J lost 4; bases outside the gene matches: 5. CDR3 region: CASSVRQGGTGELFF. The CDR3 DNA sequence: TGTGCCAGCAGCGTAAGACAGGGGGGCACCGGGGAGCTGTTTTTT.

A single count supports this clone. V gene TRBV5-6 combines with J gene TRBJ2-7, with 9 bases fitting TRBD2. This CDR3 spans 16 amino acids. V lost 1 base to trimming and J lost 3 bases; unmatched junction nucleotides: 8. Germline V gene data show CDR1 as SGHDT and CDR2 as YYEEEE. The CDR3 DNA reads TGTGCCAGCAGCTTGTTAGGCGGGGGGGATAGCTACGAGCAGTACTTC. Amino acid sequence: CASSLLGGGDSYEQYF.

V is TRBV6-5 and J is TRBJ2-7; a possible D gene is TRBD2 (5 bases). Germline V CDR1 and CDR2: MNHEY, SVGAGI. Trimming removed 5 bases from V and 2 bases from J, with 16 bases in between. This CDR3 is 15 amino acids long. CDR3 bases: TGTGCCAGCAGTCCACGGGCGGGTCCGACCTACGAGCAGTACTTC. Translating gives CASSPRAGPTYEQYF.

This chain uses TRBV6-5 with TRBJ1-5; TRBD1 matches at 9 bases. The V gene's germline CDR1 is MNHEY and CDR2 SVGAGI. Germline trimming cut 6 bases from V and 5 bases from J; bases unmatched to any gene: 8. The CDR3 is 15 amino acids. CDR3 protein: CASSSSGQGDQPQHF. CDR3 coding DNA: TGTGCCAGCAGCTCGTCGGGACAGGGTGATCAGCCCCAGCATTTT.

The CDR3 sequence is CASSPGAEQETQYF. Here the CDR3 DNA reads TGTGCCAGCTCACCTGGGGCAGAGCAAGAGACCCAGTACTTC. V is TRBV18 and J is TRBJ2-5, with TRBD1 as a possible D gene (5 bases). Trimming cost V 3 bases and J 2 bases, with 10 bases left between them. The CDR3 is 14 amino acids. Germline loops: CDR1 KGHSH, CDR2 LQKENI.

This clone has just a few counts. The J gene is TRBJ1-1, the V gene TRBV5-1; 10 bases fit TRBD1. CDR1 is SGHRS, CDR2 YFSETQ, per germline. This CDR3 is 15 amino acids long. V shed 6 bases and J 0 bases; nucleotides not matched to a gene: 5. The CDR3: CASTTTGGLNTEAFF. The DNA for the CDR3 is TGCGCCAGCACGACGACAGGGGGCCTGAACACTGAAGCTTTCTTT.

This clone turned up a few times. The J gene is TRBJ2-5, the V gene TRBV7-8; D might be TRBD1 (5 bases). V was shortened by 5 bases and J by 4 bases, with 17 bases between the two germline ends. Germline V lookup: CDR1 SGHVS, CDR2 FQNEAQ. The CDR3 sequence is 15 residues long. CDR3 sequence reads: CASSPRTSQGETQYF. As DNA, the CDR3 is TGTGCCAGCAGCCCTCGTACCTCTCAGGGAGAGACCCAGTACTTC. Looking up the rest from reference TRBV7-8 and TRBJ2-5 gives the full variable domain: GAGVSQSPRYKVAKRGQDVALRCDPISGHVSLFWYQQALGQGPEFLTYFQNEAQLDKSGLPSDRFFAERPEGSVSTLKIQRTQQEDSAVYLCASSPRTSQGETQYFGPGTRLLVL.

The chain links TRBV19 to TRBJ2-3; perhaps TRBD2 as D (5 bases). The germline gives CDR1 LNHDA, CDR2 SQIVND (reference sequence). This CDR3 is built from 13 residues. Trimming removed 4 bases at V and 6 bases at J, with 11 bases between. CDR3 loop: CASSTLGPDTQYF. The CDR3 DNA is TGTGCCAGTAGTACACTAGGGCCCGATACGCAGTATTTT.

This clone was detected once. The J gene is TRBJ2-1, the V gene TRBV18, with 8 bases lining up with TRBD1. The junction had 9 bases not matched to a gene; V was cut back by 1 base and J by 7 bases. Germline CDR1 is KGHSH and CDR2 is LQKENI. The CDR3 covers 16 residues. This CDR3 reads CASSPQRDRGKNEQFF. CDR3 sequence (DNA): TGTGCCAGCTCACCACAAAGAGACAGGGGTAAGAATGAGCAGTTCTTC.